The 23 T cell receptor beta chains below were found in one sample sequenced in a study of T cell responses to AZD1222 COVID-19 vaccine. Assay used: immunoSEQ multiplex PCR; TCRdb lists only in-frame clones, some missing. This table has more than 95,000 clones, about nine tenths appearing once. The sequencing here drew on peripheral blood, taken on day 0 of AZD1222 vaccination. These receptors were taken from an adult in good health.

This chain connects TRBV4-2 to TRBJ2-1; D ambiguous. Trimming left V 4 bases short and J 8 bases short, with 3 bases between. The CDR3 sequence is 10 residues long. Germline-derived CDR1 and CDR2 are LGHNA and YNFKEQ. CDR3 residues: CASSLYEQFF. DNA of the CDR3: TGTGCCAGCAGCCTTTATGAGCAGTTCTTC.

V usage is TRBV5-6 and J usage is TRBJ1-2, with TRBD1 matching 8 bases. The junction had 8 bases not matched to a gene; V was cut back by 4 bases and J by 6 bases. Germline CDR1 is SGHDT and CDR2 is YYEEEE. This CDR3 region has 14 residues. The CDR3 bases are TGTGCCAGCAGCCTTGGAGACAGGGGACATGGCTACACCTTC. Its protein is CASSLGDRGHGYTF.

The V gene is TRBV7-9, the J gene TRBJ1-1, with 10 bases identical to TRBD1. J lost 3 bases, V lost 3 bases, and 4 bases had no gene match. Looked up from germline, CDR1 is SEHNR and CDR2 is FQNEAQ (reference sequence). This CDR3 has 15 residues. CDR3 sequence reads: CASSLWTGGDTEAFF. CDR3 in DNA: TGTGCCAGCAGCTTGTGGACAGGGGGGGACACTGAAGCTTTCTTT.

The chain recombines TRBV29-1 with TRBJ2-2, with D perhaps given as TRBD1 or TRBD2 (5 bases each). Trimming took 6 bases from V and 1 from J, leaving 12 bases between them. The CDR3 totals 14 residues. Germline CDR1 is SQVTM and CDR2 is ANQGSEA. The CDR3 here is CSVPGPQNTGELFF. The CDR3 DNA is TGCAGCGTCCCGGGACCCCAGAACACCGGGGAGCTGTTTTTT.

This chain uses TRBV4-2 with TRBJ2-3; 7 bases agree with TRBD2. Trimming removed 0 bases from V and 1 base from J; junction bases left unmatched: 4. CDR1 and CDR2 (germline): LGHNA, YNFKEQ. This CDR3 is 16 amino acids long. CDR3 sequence (DNA): TGTGCCAGCAGCCAAGATCCTAGCGGAGGCACAGATACGCAGTATTTT. Protein: CASSQDPSGGTDTQYF.

The J gene is TRBJ2-1, the V gene TRBV6-2 or TRBV6-3; maybe TRBD2 (6 bases). V shed 6 bases and J shed 5 bases, with 23 bases lying between them. This CDR3 contains 17 residues. CDR1 MNHEY and CDR2 SVGEGT come from the germline V gene. CDR3 DNA: TGTGCCAGCAGCCTTCCTAGCCGGAAGCGGAGGGACAATGAGCAGTTCTTC. Encoded protein: CASSLPSRKRRDNEQFF.

The chain links TRBV5-1 to TRBJ2-1; perhaps TRBD1 as D (6 bases). V was clipped by 2 bases and J by 5 bases, with 14 bases between them. The CDR3 extends over 15 amino acids. From germline, CDR1 is SGHRS and CDR2 YFSETQ. The CDR3 sequence is CASSLGPQGNNEQFF. CDR3 nucleotide sequence: TGCGCCAGCAGCTTAGGGCCTCAGGGGAACAATGAGCAGTTCTTC.

V is TRBV13 and J is TRBJ1-6, with 8 bases aligning to TRBD1. With V trimmed by 5 bases and J by 5 bases, 2 bases remained unmatched. CDR1 is PRHDT, CDR2 FYEKMQ, per germline (reference sequence). There are 14 residues in the CDR3. CDR3 sequence reads: CASSLGQDNSPLHF. CDR3 coding DNA: TGTGCCAGCAGCCTGGGACAGGATAATTCACCCCTCCACTTT.

The CDR3 DNA is TGTGCCAGCAGCTTAGAGACGTACGAGCAGTACTTC. Translation: CASSLETYEQYF. The chain couples TRBV7-8 to TRBJ2-7, with D unclear. Germline V gene sequence: CDR1 SGHVS, CDR2 FQNEAQ. Trimming took 1 base from V and 4 from J, leaving 5 bases between them. CDR3 size: 12 residues. Full variable domain (remainder filled in from reference TRBV7-8 and TRBJ2-7): GAGVSQSPRYKVAKRGQDVALRCDPISGHVSLFWYQQALGQGPEFLTYFQNEAQLDKSGLPSDRFFAERPEGSVSTLKIQRTQQEDSAVYLCASSLETYEQYFGPGTRLTVT.

The chain combines TRBV12-3 or TRBV12-4 with TRBJ2-3; D unclear. With 7 bases removed from V and 1 base from J, the gap between germline ends came to 9 bases. CDR3 length: 13 amino acids. The CDR3 protein is CASKTWGTDTQYF. For the CDR3, the DNA is TGTGCCAGCAAAACGTGGGGCACAGATACGCAGTATTTT.

The V and J genes are TRBV6-1 and TRBJ2-6; D may match TRBD1 or TRBD2 (5 bases each). There are 15 residues in the CDR3. Trimming cost V 3 bases and J 0 bases, with 6 bases left between them. Germline lookup yields CDR1 MNHNS and CDR2 SASEGT. The CDR3 here is CASSEGDSGANVLTF. In DNA form, the CDR3 reads TGTGCCAGCAGTGAGGGGGACTCTGGGGCCAACGTCCTGACTTTC.

The rearrangement uses TRBV7-3 and TRBJ2-1; TRBD2 matches at 9 bases. Germline lookup yields CDR1 SGHTA and CDR2 FQGTGA. V was clipped by 0 bases and J by 10 bases; unmatched bases: 7. The CDR3 is 15 residues long. The CDR3 region is CASSLTSGSIGEQFF. CDR3 nucleotides: TGTGCCAGCAGCTTAACTAGCGGGAGTATTGGCGAGCAGTTCTTC.

This clone was seen once. The rearrangement uses TRBV5-1 and TRBJ1-1; D is unclear. CDR1 is SGHRS and CDR2 is YFSETQ in the germline V gene. V was shortened by 0 bases and J by 1 base, with 13 bases between the two germline ends. This CDR3 contains 16 residues. CDR3 residues: CASSLAAGFGNTEAFF. The CDR3 nucleotides read TGCGCCAGCAGCTTGGCCGCTGGATTTGGGAACACTGAAGCTTTCTTT.

V gene TRBV7-9 combines with J gene TRBJ2-1; 8 bases match TRBD1. In germline, CDR1 is SEHNR, CDR2 FQNEAQ (reference sequence). V lost 4 bases and J lost 9; bases outside the gene matches: 8. This CDR3 has 14 amino acids. In nucleotides, the CDR3 is TGTGCCAGCAGCTACGGACAGGGTTCGGGTGAGCAGTTCTTC. Protein sequence: CASSYGQGSGEQFF.

V is TRBV11-2 and J is TRBJ2-1, with D perhaps TRBD2 (6 bases). CDR1 and CDR2 (germline): SGHAT, FQNNGV. V gave up 1 base and J gave up 3 bases, with 19 bases separating them. The CDR3 runs 18 residues. For the CDR3, the DNA is TGTGCCAGCAGCTTAGGGTTGCGTCTAGCGAGGTTCTACAATGAGCAGTTCTTC. Translation gives CASSLGLRLARFYNEQFF.

The rearrangement joins TRBV2 to TRBJ2-7; D remains ambiguous. CDR1 is SNHLY, CDR2 FYNNEI, per germline. This CDR3 has 12 amino acids. V lost 2 bases and J 7 bases, leaving 9 bases between the germline ends. CDR3 bases: TGTGCCAGCAGTGAAATCCCCGGGGAGCAGTACTTC. Protein product: CASSEIPGEQYF.

V gene TRBV27 combines with J gene TRBJ1-5; a weak D match, TRBD1 (6 bases). This CDR3 has 13 residues. V lost 5 bases, J lost 4 bases, and 9 bases lay in between. CDR1 is MNHEY and CDR2 is SMNVEV in the germline V gene (reference sequence). The CDR3 DNA reads as TGTGCCAGCAGTAGGACAGATAATCAGCCCCAGCATTTT. Its translation: CASSRTDNQPQHF.

This chain connects TRBV5-1 to TRBJ2-2, with unresolved D. The CDR3 length is 15 residues. Germline loops: CDR1 SGHRS, CDR2 YFSETQ. Trimming stripped 0 bases from V and 2 bases from J, with 8 bases between. CDR3 DNA sequence: TGCGCCAGCAGCTTGGTTCAAACAAACACCGGGGAGCTGTTTTTT. Its translation: CASSLVQTNTGELFF.

This chain connects TRBV7-9 to TRBJ1-1; D is uncertain. Germline V gives CDR1 SEHNR, CDR2 FQNEAQ (reference sequence). Deletions cut 1 base from V and 1 base from J, with 7 bases between. This CDR3 spans 14 amino acids. Written as DNA, the CDR3 is TGTGCCAGCAGCTTAGGTACCCAGAACACTGAAGCTTTCTTT. This gives the protein CASSLGTQNTEAFF.

This chain joins TRBV6-1 and TRBJ2-7, with D hard to call. The V gene's germline CDR1 is MNHNS and CDR2 SASEGT. With 4 bases removed from V and 1 base from J, the gap between germline ends came to 17 bases. This CDR3 spans 16 amino acids. The DNA for the CDR3 is TGTGCCAGCAGTGGGCCATCCGCTGGCGCATCCTACGAGCAGTACTTC. Translation: CASSGPSAGASYEQYF.

The genes are TRBV4-1 and TRBJ2-5, with D tentatively TRBD1 or TRBD2 (6 bases each). CDR3 length equals 15 residues. Germline values: CDR1 MGHRA, CDR2 YSYEKL. V gave up 1 base and J gave up 4 bases, with 13 bases separating them. CDR3 sequence: CASSQGGTPRETQYF. In DNA form, the CDR3 reads TGCGCCAGCAGCCAAGGCGGGACACCGCGAGAGACCCAGTACTTC.

The chain's CDR3 is CASTNLDGQGLGETQYF. The CDR3 DNA is TGTGCCAGCACCAACCTGGATGGACAGGGCCTTGGAGAGACCCAGTACTTC. The gene calls are TRBV5-6 and TRBJ2-5, with TRBD1 identical over 8 bases. J lost 4 bases, V lost 6 bases, and 17 bases had no gene match. Looked up from germline, CDR1 is SGHDT and CDR2 is YYEEEE. CDR3 length: 17 amino acids.

The rearrangement joins TRBV4-2 to TRBJ2-7; D unresolved. The CDR3 sequence is 12 residues long. Deletions cut 4 bases from V and 2 bases from J, with 6 bases between. Germline CDR1 reads LGHNA; CDR2 reads YNFKEQ. The CDR3: CASSLGTYEQYF. The CDR3 coding sequence is TGTGCCAGCAGCCTGGGGACCTACGAGCAGTACTTC.